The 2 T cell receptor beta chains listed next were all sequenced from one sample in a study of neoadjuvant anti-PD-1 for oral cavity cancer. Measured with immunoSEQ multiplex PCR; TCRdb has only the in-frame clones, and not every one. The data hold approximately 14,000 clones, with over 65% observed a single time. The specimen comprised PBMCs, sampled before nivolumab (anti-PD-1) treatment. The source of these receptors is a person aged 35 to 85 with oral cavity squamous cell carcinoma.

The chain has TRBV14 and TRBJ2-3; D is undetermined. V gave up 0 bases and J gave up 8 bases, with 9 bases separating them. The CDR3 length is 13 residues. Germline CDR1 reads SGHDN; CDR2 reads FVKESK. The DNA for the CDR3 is TGTGCCAGCAGCCAAGACCTGGAGAGTACGCAGTATTTT. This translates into CASSQDLESTQYF.

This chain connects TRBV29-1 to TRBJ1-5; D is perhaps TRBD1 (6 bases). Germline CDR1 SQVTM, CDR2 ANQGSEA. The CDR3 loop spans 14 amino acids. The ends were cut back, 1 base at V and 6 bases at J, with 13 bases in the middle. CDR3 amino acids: CSVEGQGRGQPQHF. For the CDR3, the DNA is TGCAGCGTTGAAGGGCAGGGGCGAGGTCAGCCCCAGCATTTT.